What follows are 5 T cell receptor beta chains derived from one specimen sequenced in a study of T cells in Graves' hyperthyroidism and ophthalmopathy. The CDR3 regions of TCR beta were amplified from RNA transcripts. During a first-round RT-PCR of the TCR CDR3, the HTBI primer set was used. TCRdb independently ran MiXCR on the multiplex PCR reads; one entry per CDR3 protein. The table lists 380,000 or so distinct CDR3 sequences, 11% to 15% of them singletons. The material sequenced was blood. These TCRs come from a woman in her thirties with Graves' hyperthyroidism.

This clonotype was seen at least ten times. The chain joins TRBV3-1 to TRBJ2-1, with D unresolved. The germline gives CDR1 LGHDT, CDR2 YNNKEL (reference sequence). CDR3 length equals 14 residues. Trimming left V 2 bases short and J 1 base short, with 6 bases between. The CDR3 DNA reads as TGTGCCAGCAGCCAACCGGGTTCCTACAATGAGCAGTTCTTC. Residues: CASSQPGSYNEQFF.

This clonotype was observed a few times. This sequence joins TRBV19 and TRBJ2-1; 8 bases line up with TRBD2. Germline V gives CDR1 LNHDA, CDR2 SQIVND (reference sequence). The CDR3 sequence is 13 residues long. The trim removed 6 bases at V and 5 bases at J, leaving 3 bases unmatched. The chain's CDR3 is CASSGRGNNEQFF. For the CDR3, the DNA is TGTGCCAGTAGCGGGAGGGGCAACAATGAGCAGTTCTTC.

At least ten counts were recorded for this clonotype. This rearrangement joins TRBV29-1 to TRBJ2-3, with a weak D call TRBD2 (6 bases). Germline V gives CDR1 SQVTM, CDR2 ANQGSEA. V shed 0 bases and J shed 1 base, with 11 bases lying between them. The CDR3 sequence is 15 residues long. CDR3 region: CSVEDGGGGTDTQYF. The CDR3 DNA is TGCAGCGTTGAAGACGGAGGAGGGGGCACAGATACGCAGTATTTT.

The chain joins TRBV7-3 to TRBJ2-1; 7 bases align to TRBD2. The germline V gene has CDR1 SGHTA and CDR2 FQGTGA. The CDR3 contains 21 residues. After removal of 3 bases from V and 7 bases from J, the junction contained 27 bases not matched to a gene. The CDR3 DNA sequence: TGTGCCAGCAGCTTTTTTCCCCCCGGGGGGTTTAGGCGGGAGCTTGGGAATGAGCAGTTCTTC. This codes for CASSFFPPGGFRRELGNEQFF.

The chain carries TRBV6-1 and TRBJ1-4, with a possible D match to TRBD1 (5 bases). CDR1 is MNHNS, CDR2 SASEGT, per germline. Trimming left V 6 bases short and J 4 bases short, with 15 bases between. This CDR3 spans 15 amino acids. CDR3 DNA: TGTGCCAGCAGCTCTGGGGCAGGGCTTAATGAAAAACTGTTTTTT. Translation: CASSSGAGLNEKLFF.